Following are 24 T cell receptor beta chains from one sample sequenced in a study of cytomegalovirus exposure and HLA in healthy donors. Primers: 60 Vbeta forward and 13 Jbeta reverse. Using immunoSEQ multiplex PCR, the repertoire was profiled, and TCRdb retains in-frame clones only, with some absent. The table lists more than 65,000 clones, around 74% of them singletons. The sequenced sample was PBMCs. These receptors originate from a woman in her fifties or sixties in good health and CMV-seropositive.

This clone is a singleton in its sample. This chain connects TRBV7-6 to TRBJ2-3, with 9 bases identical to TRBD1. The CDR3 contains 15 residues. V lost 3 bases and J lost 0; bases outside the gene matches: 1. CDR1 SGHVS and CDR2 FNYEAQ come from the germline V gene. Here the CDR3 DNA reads TGTGCCAGCAGCTTTGGACAGGGGAGCACAGATACGCAGTATTTT. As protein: CASSFGQGSTDTQYF.

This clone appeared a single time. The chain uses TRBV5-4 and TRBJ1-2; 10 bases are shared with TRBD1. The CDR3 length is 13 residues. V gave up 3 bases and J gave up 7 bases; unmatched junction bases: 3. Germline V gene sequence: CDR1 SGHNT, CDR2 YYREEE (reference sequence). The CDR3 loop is CASSSRTGGGYTF. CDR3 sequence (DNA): TGTGCCAGCAGCTCCCGGACAGGGGGTGGCTACACCTTC.

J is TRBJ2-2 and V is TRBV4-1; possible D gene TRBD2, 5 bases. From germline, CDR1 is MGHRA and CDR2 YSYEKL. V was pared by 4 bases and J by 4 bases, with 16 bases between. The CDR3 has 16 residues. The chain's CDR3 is CASSPHVGDGTGELFF. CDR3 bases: TGCGCCAGCAGCCCCCACGTGGGAGACGGCACCGGGGAGCTGTTTTTT.

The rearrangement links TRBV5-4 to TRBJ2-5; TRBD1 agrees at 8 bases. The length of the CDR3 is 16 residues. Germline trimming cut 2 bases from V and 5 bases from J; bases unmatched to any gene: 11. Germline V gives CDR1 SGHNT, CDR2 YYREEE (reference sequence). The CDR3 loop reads CASSLDAGTGVETQYF. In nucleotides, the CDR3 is TGTGCCAGCAGCTTAGATGCCGGGACAGGTGTTGAGACCCAGTACTTC.

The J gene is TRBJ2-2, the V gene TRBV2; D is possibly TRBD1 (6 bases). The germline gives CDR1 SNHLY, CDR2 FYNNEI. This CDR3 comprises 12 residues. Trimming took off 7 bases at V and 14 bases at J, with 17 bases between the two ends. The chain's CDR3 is CASKQGGPELFF. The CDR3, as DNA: TGTGCCAGCAAACAGGGTGGTCCAGAACTGTTTTTT.

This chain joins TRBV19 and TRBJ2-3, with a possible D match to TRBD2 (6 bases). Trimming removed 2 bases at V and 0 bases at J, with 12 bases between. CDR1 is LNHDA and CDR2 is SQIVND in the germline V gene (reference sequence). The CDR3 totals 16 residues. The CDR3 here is CASSITSSFSTDTQYF. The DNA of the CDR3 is TGTGCCAGTAGTATAACTAGCAGCTTTAGCACAGATACGCAGTATTTT.

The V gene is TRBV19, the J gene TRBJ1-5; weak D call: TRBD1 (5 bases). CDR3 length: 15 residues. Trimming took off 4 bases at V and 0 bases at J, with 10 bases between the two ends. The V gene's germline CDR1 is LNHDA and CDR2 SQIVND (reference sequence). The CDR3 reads CASSKGDYSNQPQHF. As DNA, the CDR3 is TGTGCCAGTAGTAAAGGGGACTATAGCAATCAGCCCCAGCATTTT.

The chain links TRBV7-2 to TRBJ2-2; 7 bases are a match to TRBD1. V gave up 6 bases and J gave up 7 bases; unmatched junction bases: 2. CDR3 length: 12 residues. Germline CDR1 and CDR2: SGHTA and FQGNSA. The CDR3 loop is CASRRTGGELFF. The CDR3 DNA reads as TGTGCCAGCAGACGGACAGGCGGGGAGCTGTTTTTT.

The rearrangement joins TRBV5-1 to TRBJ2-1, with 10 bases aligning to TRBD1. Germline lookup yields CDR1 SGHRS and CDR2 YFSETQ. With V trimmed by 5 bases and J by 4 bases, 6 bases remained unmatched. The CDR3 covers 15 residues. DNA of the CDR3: TGCGCCAGCAGACTAGGACAGGGGGGATACAATGAGCAGTTCTTC. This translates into CASRLGQGGYNEQFF.

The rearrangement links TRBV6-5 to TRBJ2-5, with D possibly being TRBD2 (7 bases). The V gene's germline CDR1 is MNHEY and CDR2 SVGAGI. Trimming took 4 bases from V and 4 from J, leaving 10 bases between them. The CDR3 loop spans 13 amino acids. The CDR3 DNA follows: TGTGCCAGCAGTTGGGGAGGGGGAGAGACCCAGTACTTC. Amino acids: CASSWGGGETQYF.

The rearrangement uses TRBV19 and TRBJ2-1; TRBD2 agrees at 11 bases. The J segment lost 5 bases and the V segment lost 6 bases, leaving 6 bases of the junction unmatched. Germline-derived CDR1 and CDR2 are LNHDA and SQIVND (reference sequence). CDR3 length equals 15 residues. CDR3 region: CASSHSGRGHNEQFF. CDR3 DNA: TGTGCCAGTAGCCATAGCGGGAGGGGTCACAATGAGCAGTTCTTC.

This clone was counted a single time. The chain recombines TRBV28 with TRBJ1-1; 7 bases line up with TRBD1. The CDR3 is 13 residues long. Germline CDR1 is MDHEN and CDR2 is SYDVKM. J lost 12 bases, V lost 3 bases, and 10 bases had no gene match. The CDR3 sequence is CASSFPTGLRPFF. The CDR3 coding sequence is TGTGCCAGCAGTTTCCCGACAGGGTTGCGCCCTTTCTTT.

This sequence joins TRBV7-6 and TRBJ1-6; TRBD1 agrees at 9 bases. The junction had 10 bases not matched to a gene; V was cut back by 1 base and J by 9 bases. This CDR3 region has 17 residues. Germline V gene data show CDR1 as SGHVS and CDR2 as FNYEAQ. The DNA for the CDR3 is TGTGCCAGCAGCTTAGACGCCGGGACAGGGAGCGGTTCACCCCTCCACTTT. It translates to CASSLDAGTGSGSPLHF.

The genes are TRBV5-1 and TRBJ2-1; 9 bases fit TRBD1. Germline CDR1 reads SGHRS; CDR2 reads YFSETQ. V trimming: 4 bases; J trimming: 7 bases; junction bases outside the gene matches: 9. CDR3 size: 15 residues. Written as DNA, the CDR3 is TGCGCCAGCAGCCCTATGACAGGGGGTGGTAATGAGCAGTTCTTC. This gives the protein CASSPMTGGGNEQFF. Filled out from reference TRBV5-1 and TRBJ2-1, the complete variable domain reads KAGVTQTPRYLIKTRGQQVTLSCSPISGHRSVSWYQQTPGQGLQFLFEYFSETQRNKGNFPGRFSGRQFSNSRSEMNVSTLELGDSALYLCASSPMTGGGNEQFFGPGTRLTVL.

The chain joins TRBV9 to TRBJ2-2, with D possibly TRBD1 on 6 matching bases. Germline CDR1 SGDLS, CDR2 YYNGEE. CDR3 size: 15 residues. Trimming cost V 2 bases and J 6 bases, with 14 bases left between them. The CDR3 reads CASSVETGMAGELFF. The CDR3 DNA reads TGTGCCAGCAGCGTTGAAACAGGGATGGCCGGGGAGCTGTTTTTT.

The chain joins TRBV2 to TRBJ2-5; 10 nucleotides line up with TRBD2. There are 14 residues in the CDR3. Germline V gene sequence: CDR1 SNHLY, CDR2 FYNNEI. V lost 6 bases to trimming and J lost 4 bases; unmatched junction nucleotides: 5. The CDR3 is CASRGGLAAETQYF. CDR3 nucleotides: TGTGCCAGCAGGGGAGGACTAGCGGCAGAGACCCAGTACTTC.

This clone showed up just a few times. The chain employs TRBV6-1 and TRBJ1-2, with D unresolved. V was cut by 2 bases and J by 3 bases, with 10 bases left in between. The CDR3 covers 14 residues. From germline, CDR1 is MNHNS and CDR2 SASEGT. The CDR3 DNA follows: TGTGCCAGCAGTGAAAACCCACAAGACTATGGCTACACCTTC. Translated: CASSENPQDYGYTF.

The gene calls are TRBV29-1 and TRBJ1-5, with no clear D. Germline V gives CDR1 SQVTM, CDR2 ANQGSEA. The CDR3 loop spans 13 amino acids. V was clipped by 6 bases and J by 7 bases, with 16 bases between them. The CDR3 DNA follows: TGCAGCGTAGGGTCAGGAGGAGAGCAGCCCCAGCATTTT. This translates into CSVGSGGEQPQHF.

The CDR3 sequence is CASSLGLAGGQTDTQYF. The CDR3 DNA reads as TGTGCCAGCAGCTTGGGGCTAGCGGGGGGCCAGACAGATACGCAGTATTTT. This chain uses TRBV5-8 with TRBJ2-3, with 11 bases matching TRBD2. V lost 0 bases to trimming and J lost 3 bases; unmatched junction nucleotides: 6. There are 17 residues in the CDR3. Germline CDR1 and CDR2: SGHTS and YDEGEE.

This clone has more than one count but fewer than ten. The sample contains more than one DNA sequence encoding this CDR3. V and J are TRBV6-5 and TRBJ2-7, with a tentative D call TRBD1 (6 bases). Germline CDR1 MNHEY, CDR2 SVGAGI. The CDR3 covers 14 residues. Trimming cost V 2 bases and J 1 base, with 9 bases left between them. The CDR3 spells CASSYADRSYEQYF. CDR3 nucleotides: TGTGCCAGCAGTTACGCGGACAGATCCTACGAGCAGTACTTC.

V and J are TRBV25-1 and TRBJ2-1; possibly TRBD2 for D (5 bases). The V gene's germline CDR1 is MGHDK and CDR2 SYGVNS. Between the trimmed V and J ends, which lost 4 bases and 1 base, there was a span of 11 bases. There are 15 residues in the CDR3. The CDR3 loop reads CASSGQLGSYNEQFF. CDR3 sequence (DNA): TGTGCCAGCAGTGGGCAACTAGGATCCTACAATGAGCAGTTCTTC.

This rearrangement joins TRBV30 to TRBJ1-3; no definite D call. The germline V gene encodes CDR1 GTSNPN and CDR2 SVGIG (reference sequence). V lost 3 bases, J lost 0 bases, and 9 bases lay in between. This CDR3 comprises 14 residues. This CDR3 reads CAWSLGSSGNTIYF. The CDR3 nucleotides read TGTGCCTGGAGCCTAGGGAGCTCTGGAAACACCATATATTTT.

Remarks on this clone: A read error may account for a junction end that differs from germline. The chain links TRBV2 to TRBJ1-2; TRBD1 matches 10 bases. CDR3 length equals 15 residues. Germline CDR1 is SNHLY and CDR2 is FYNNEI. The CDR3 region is CASSEDRGRSYGYTF. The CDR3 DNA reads TGTGCCAGCAGCGAAGACAGGGGGCGAAGCTATGGCTACACCTTC.

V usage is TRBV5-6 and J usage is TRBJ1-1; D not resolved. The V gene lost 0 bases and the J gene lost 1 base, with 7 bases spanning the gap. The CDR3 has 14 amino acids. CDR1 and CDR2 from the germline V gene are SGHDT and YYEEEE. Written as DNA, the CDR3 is TGTGCCAGCAGCTTGGACATATCGAACACTGAAGCTTTCTTT. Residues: CASSLDISNTEAFF.